This is a list of T cell receptor beta chains from one sample in a study of T cells after posttransplantation cyclophosphamide. TCRdb keeps only in-frame clones here, not all; method: immunoSEQ multiplex PCR. This sample has about 9,100 clones; roughly 90% occur once, and the top ten carry roughly 29%. The input for sequencing was PBMCs, taken after an allogeneic stem cell transplant with a calcineurin inhibitor and methotrexate. All receptors come from a male patient between 25 and 40 years old who received an allogeneic stem cell transplant from an unrelated donor, was CMV-positive, and had no GVHD. A share of the T cells may be of graft donor origin. The CDR3 runs from the conserved cysteine through the conserved F or W. The order of the fields is D gene, clone size, J gene, V gene, CDR3 protein, CDR3 DNA. The D gene is left open where the match is weak. Size is stated for part of the rows, as once, few or many counts, or as a class when the clone is expanded.

>TRBD2|NA|TRBJ2-3|TRBV4-2
CASSQPQTSGLADTQYF
TGTGCCAGCAGCCAACCCCAGACTAGCGGGCTGGCAGATACGCAGTATTTT
>NA|NA|TRBJ2-7|TRBV7-2
CASSPGGPMDEQYF
TGTGCCAGCAGCCCCGGAGGGCCCATGGACGAGCAGTACTTC
>NA|NA|TRBJ2-3|TRBV7-9
CASSTGLGSTDTQYF
TGTGCCAGCAGCACGGGACTGGGGAGCACAGATACGCAGTATTTT
>NA|NA|TRBJ2-3|TRBV29-1
CSVEDRETDTQYF
TGCAGCGTTGAAGACAGGGAAACAGATACGCAGTATTTT
>NA|NA|TRBJ2-7|TRBV4-3
CASSQVLTSYEQYF
TGCGCCAGCAGCCAAGTTCTCACTTCCTACGAGCAGTACTTC
>TRBD2|NA|TRBJ2-1|TRBV15
CATSRGALAGGYNEQFF
TGTGCCACCAGCAGAGGCGCCCTAGCGGGAGGGTACAATGAGCAGTTCTTC
>TRBD2|NA|TRBJ2-7|TRBV11-2
CASSKGTSGISYEQYF
TGTGCCAGCAGCAAGGGGACTAGCGGGATCTCCTACGAGCAGTACTTC
>NA|NA|TRBJ2-7|TRBV11-3
CASSLGGTYEQYF
TGTGCCAGCAGCTTAGGAGGTACCTACGAGCAGTACTTC
>TRBD1|once|TRBJ2-2|TRBV19
CASSVPGQGYTGELFF
TGTGCCAGTAGTGTGCCGGGACAGGGGTACACCGGGGAGCTGTTTTTT
>NA|NA|TRBJ2-3|TRBV21-1
CASSKGSKDRALSRTDTQYF
TGTGCCAGCAGCAAAGGTTCAAAGGACAGGGCCCTATCACGCACAGATACGCAGTATTTT
>NA|NA|TRBJ1-5|TRBV28
CASSLTAGGNQPQHF
TGTGCCAGCAGTTTGACGGCGGGGGGCAATCAGCCCCAGCATTTT
>NA|medium-sized|TRBJ2-2|TRBV5-1
CASSFDVAVANTGELFF
TGCGCCAGCAGCTTTGATGTGGCGGTCGCGAACACCGGGGAGCTGTTTTTT
>TRBD2|NA|TRBJ2-7|TRBV6-5
CASSPSGRKYEQYF
TGTGCCAGCAGTCCTAGCGGGAGGAAGTACGAGCAGTACTTC
>TRBD1|NA|TRBJ1-5|TRBV14
CASSQTGMDQPQHF
TGTGCCAGCAGCCAGACAGGGATGGATCAGCCCCAGCATTTT
>NA|NA|TRBJ2-4|TRBV2
CASSLSGKNIQYF
TGTGCCAGTAGCCTGAGCGGCAAAAACATTCAGTACTTC
>TRBD2|NA|TRBJ2-1|TRBV4-3
CASSFREGRTHEQFF
TGCGCCAGCAGCTTCCGGGAGGGCCGAACTCATGAGCAGTTCTTC
>NA|NA|TRBJ1-1|TRBV2
CASRTGNTEAFF
TGTGCCAGCAGGACAGGGAACACTGAAGCTTTCTTT
>TRBD2|NA|TRBJ2-3|TRBV4-1
CASSHLSGTSLADTQYF
TGCGCCAGCAGCCACTTGTCCGGGACTAGCCTCGCAGATACGCAGTATTTT
>TRBD1|NA|TRBJ2-1|TRBV7-2
CASSPRTGYSYNEQFF
TGTGCCAGCAGCCCAAGGACAGGGTACTCGTACAATGAGCAGTTCTTC
>TRBD2|NA|TRBJ2-3|TRBV2
CASTGTSWGDTQYF
TGTGCCAGCACCGGGACTAGCTGGGGCGATACGCAGTATTTT
>NA|NA|TRBJ2-4|TRBV29-1
CSVERKNIQYF
TGCAGCGTTGAACGGAAAAACATTCAGTACTTC
>TRBD2|NA|TRBJ2-1|TRBV9
CASSHRTSGKGPRDNEQFF
TGTGCCAGCAGCCATCGGACTAGCGGGAAGGGGCCCAGGGACAATGAGCAGTTCTTC
>TRBD1|NA|TRBJ2-1|TRBV29-1
CSVGGGTGRLSYNEQFF
TGCAGCGTTGGGGGCGGGACAGGGCGGTTAAGCTACAATGAGCAGTTCTTC
>TRBD2|NA|TRBJ2-7|TRBV4-3
CASSQGLGAGGPQDYEQYF
TGCGCCAGCAGCCAAGGGTTGGGAGCGGGAGGGCCCCAGGACTACGAGCAGTACTTC
>NA|NA|TRBJ2-5|TRBV7-9
CASSPPPPQETQYF
TGTGCCAGCAGCCCCCCTCCCCCCCAAGAGACCCAGTACTTC
>NA|NA|TRBJ1-4|TRBV27
CASASTGVGTNEKLFF
TGTGCCAGCGCCTCAACGGGGGTAGGAACTAATGAAAAACTGTTTTTT
>NA|NA|TRBJ2-2|TRBV2
CASSDSWGAGELFF
TGTGCCAGCAGTGACTCATGGGGGGCCGGGGAGCTGTTTTTT
>NA|NA|TRBJ2-1|TRBV7-3
CASSLTPTRNEQFF
TGTGCCAGCAGCTTAACCCCCACCAGGAATGAGCAGTTCTTC
>TRBD1|NA|TRBJ2-5|TRBV28
CASRRTGARETQYF
TGTGCCAGCAGGCGGACAGGGGCAAGAGAGACCCAGTACTTC
>NA|NA|TRBJ2-7|TRBV7-9
CASSTPAYEQYF
TGTGCCAGCAGTACCCCAGCCTACGAGCAGTACTTC
>TRBD2|NA|TRBJ2-2|TRBV7-6
CASSSPSGRKPGELFF
TGTGCCAGCAGCTCGCCTAGCGGGAGAAAACCCGGGGAGCTGTTTTTT
>TRBD2|NA|TRBJ2-5|TRBV7-7
CASSSGLARQETQYF
TGTGCCAGCAGCTCAGGACTAGCGCGCCAAGAGACCCAGTACTTC
>NA|NA|TRBJ2-2|TRBV7-2
CASSQSGSRGELFF
TGTGCCAGCAGTCAAAGCGGCTCCAGGGGGGAGCTGTTTTTT
>NA|few|TRBJ1-3|TRBV28
CASSWEAGYSGNTIYF
TGTGCCAGCAGTTGGGAGGCAGGTTACTCTGGAAACACCATATATTTT
>NA|few|TRBJ2-7|TRBV9
CASSVGVGSSYEQYF
TGTGCCAGCAGCGTAGGTGTCGGGAGCTCCTACGAGCAGTACTTC
>NA|NA|TRBJ2-6|TRBV2
CAREGVPGANVLTF
TGTGCCAGAGAGGGAGTGCCTGGGGCCAACGTCCTGACTTTC